This T cell receptor (beta chain) appears in the sequencing data of a study of beta chain features in type 1 diabetes. As every portion of the isolated RNA was reverse transcribed, the sequencing read expressed TCRB transcripts. The protocol was immunoSEQ multiplex PCR, while the TCRdb copy is restricted to in-frame clones and leaves out a portion. In the table there are roughly 500,000 clones, over 25% of which are singletons. The source of this sequence is a man aged 18 to 35 in good health. The source material was naive CD4+ T cells from blood.

This CDR3 is CASSPDGGEGDTQYF. CDR3 nucleotides: TGTGCCAGCAGCCCAGATGGGGGAGAGGGAGATACGCAGTATTTT. The chain combines TRBV11-2 with TRBJ2-3; either TRBD1 or TRBD2 may fit D (5 bases each). The CDR3 sequence is 15 residues long. Germline CDR1 SGHAT, CDR2 FQNNGV. V was cut by 5 bases and J by 5 bases, with 17 bases left in between.